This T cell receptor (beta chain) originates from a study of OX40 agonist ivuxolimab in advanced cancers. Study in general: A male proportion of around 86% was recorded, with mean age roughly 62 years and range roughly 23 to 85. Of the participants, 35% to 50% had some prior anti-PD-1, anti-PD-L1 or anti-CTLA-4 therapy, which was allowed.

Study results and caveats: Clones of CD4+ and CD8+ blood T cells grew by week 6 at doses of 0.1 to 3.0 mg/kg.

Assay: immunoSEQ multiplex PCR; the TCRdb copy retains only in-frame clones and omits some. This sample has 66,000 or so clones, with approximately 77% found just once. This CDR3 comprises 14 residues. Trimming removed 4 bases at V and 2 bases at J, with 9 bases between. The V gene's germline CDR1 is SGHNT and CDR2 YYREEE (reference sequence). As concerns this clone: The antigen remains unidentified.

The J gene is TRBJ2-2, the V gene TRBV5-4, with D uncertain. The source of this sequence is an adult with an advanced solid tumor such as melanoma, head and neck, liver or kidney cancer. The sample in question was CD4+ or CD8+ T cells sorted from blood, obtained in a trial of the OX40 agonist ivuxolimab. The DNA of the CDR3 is TGTGCCAGCAGCCCGATGATTAACACCGGGGAGCTGTTTTTT. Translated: CASSPMINTGELFF.